Detailed here is one T cell receptor beta chain. Source study methods: Amplification from reference gene primers served as the basis for estimated nucleated cell counts. This table comes from immunoSEQ multiplex PCR, and its TCRdb copy is limited to in-frame clones, with some not included. Clonal size and the V and J genes are those of that table, whereas D and trimming came from the DNA. The sample lists 150,000 to 250,000 clones; around 79% were seen once. CDR1 LNHDA and CDR2 SQIVND come from the germline V gene (reference sequence). The CDR3 has 13 amino acids. The data stem from a study of blood T cell repertoires in COVID-19. Study background: T cells, B-cell-depleted T cells, or PBMCs supplied cDNA or gDNA.

Patients at the Seattle site were enrolled during active infection and followed longitudinally. Sequenced: peripheral blood. The chain has TRBV19 and TRBJ2-7; D might be TRBD2 (6 bases). The clonotype originates from a middle-aged woman with COVID-19, enrolled during active disease. CDR3 DNA: TGTGCGACATGGAGGGAGCAACCCTACGAGCAGTACTTC. The encoded protein is CATWREQPYEQYF.